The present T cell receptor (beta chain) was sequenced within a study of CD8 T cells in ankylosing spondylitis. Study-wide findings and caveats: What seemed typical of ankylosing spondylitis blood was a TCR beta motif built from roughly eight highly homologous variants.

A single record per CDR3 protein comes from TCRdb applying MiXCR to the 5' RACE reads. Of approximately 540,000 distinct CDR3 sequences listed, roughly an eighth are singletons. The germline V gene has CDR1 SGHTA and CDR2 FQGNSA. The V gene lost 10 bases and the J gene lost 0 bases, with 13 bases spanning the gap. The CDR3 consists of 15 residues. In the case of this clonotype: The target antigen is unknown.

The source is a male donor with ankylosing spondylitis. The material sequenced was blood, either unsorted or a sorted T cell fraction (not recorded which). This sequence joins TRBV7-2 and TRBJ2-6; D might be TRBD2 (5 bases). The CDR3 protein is CATMHRGSGANVLTF. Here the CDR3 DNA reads TGTGCCACCATGCATCGGGGCTCTGGGGCCAACGTCCTGACTTTC.